At least ten counts were recorded for the clone carrying this TCR beta chain. As yet, its antigen is unknown. This sample is drawn from a study of blood T cells in healthy people across ages. Whole-study context: Every two T cells gave about one barcoded beta molecule via template switching.

The CDR3 consists of 14 residues. The germline V gene encodes CDR1 ENHRY and CDR2 SYGVKD. The ends were cut back, 8 bases at V and 3 bases at J, with 16 bases in the middle. Study-wide results and limits: As age increased, TCR beta diversity per million T cells fell in a roughly linear fashion.

The use of a sample-barcoded 5' primer and a J-beta primer mix characterized a second PCR of about 7 to 12 cycles. A 12-random-nucleotide template-switch adaptor tagged each cDNA molecule. TCRdb reprocessed the 5' RACE reads via MiXCR and lists one record per CDR3 protein. This table has 1.5 million to 2 million distinct CDR3 sequences, 34% appearing once. The TCR sequence derives from a woman aged 25 to 39 in good health. Sequencing was performed on blood. The chain has TRBV10-3 and TRBJ1-2; D remains ambiguous. CDR3 protein: CAIRTAGVDYGYTF. The CDR3 region has the DNA TGTGCCATCCGGACCGCTGGTGTCGACTATGGCTACACCTTC.